This T cell receptor (beta chain) was observed in a study of T cell responses to AZD1222 COVID-19 vaccine. The study's findings and limits: Every sample of the repertoires postdated the peak T cell response.

Of note for this clone: The antigen is not known.

Assay used: immunoSEQ multiplex PCR; TCRdb lists only in-frame clones, some missing. The table has about 120,000 clones, roughly 90% seen once. V lost 5 bases and J lost 0, with 8 bases in between. The CDR3 consists of 14 residues. CDR1 SGHAT and CDR2 FQDESV come from the germline V gene (reference sequence). This rearrangement joins TRBV11-1 to TRBJ1-3; no firm D call. This sequence originates from an adult in good health. Source: peripheral blood, taken on day 0 of AZD1222 vaccination. The CDR3 loop reads CASSQIDSGNTIYF. CDR3 nucleotide sequence: TGTGCCAGCAGCCAGATTGACTCTGGAAACACCATATATTTT. Using reference TRBV11-1 and TRBJ1-3 for the parts outside the CDR3, the full variable domain is EAEVAQSPRYKITEKSQAVAFWCDPISGHATLYWYRQILGQGPELLVQFQDESVVDDSQLPKDRFSAERLKGVDSTLKIQPAELGDSAMYLCASSQIDSGNTIYFGEGSWLTVV.